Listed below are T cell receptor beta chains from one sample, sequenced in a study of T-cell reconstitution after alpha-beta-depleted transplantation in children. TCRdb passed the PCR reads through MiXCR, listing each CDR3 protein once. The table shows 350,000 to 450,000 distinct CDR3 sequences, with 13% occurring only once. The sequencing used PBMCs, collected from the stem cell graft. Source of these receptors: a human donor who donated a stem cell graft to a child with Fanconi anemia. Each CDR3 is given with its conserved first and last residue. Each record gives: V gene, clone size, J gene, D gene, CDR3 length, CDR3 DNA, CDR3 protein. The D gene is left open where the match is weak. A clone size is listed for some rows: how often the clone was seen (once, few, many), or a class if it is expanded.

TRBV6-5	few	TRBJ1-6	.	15	TGTGCCAGCAATTCGGATGTATCCTATAATTCACCCCTCCACTTT	CASNSDVSYNSPLHF
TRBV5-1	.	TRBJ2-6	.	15	TGCGCCAGCAGTTCAGGGTTTTCTGGGGCCAACGTCCTGACTTTC	CASSSGFSGANVLTF
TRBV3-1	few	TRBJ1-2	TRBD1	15	TGTGCCAGCAGCCGCCCGGGACAGGAGTACTATGGCTACACCTTC	CASSRPGQEYYGYTF
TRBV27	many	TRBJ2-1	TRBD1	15	TGTGCCAGCAGTTACAGGGGGAATTCAGGGAATGAGCAGTTCTTC	CASSYRGNSGNEQFF
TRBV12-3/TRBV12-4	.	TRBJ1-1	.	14	TGTGCCAGCACCCAGGGGAGGGTAGACCCTGAAGCTTTCTTT	CASTQGRVDPEAFF
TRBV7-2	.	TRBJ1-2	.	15	TGTGCCAGCAGCGCAGGCGGGGCTCAGGGCTATGGCTACACCTTC	CASSAGGAQGYGYTF
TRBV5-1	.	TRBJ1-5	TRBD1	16	TGCGCCAGCAGCCTGGACGGACAGGGGAGCAATCAGCCCCAGCATTTT	CASSLDGQGSNQPQHF
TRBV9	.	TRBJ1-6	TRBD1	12	TGTGCCAGTCGACAGGGGGCTTCACCCCTCCACTTT	CASRQGASPLHF
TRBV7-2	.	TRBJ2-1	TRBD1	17	TGTGCCAGCAGTACCCCTCGGACAGGGGGGAACTACAATGAGCAGTTCTTC	CASSTPRTGGNYNEQFF
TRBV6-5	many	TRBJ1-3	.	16	TGTGCCAGCAGTTACGGGGCCAGGCTGGGAGGAAACACCATATATTTT	CASSYGARLGGNTIYF
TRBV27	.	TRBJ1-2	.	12	TGTGCCAGCAGTTCCACAGGGTTCGGCTACACCTTC	CASSSTGFGYTF
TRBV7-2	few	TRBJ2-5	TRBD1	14	TGTGCCAGCAGCCTGGGACAGGGGCATGAGACCCAGTACTTC	CASSLGQGHETQYF
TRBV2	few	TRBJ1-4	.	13	TGTGCCAGCGGACAGACAACTAATGAAAAACTGTTTTTT	CASGQTTNEKLFF
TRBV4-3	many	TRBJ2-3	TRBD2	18	TGCGCCAGCAGCCAAGATCTTCTAGCGGGGGCACGGGGGGATACGCAGTATTTT	CASSQDLLAGARGDTQYF
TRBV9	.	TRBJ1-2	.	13	TGTGCCAGCAGCGAATCAGGGAACTATGGCTACACCTTC	CASSESGNYGYTF
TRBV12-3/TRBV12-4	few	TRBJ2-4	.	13	TGTGCCAGCATAGGGTCCTTCAAAAACATTCAGTACTTC	CASIGSFKNIQYF
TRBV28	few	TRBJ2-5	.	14	TGTGCCAGCAGCTCTGCTAGTTTTGAGGAGACCCAGTACTTC	CASSSASFEETQYF
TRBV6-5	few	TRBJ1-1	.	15	TGTGCCAGCAGCCCCGCCGGGGGGAGCGGCACTGAAGCTTTCTTT	CASSPAGGSGTEAFF
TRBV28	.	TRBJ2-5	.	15	TGTGCCAGCAGTTTTCTTTTGGGGGGCGCGGAGACCCAGTACTTC	CASSFLLGGAETQYF
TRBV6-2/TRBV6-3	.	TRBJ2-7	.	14	TGTGCCAGCAGTTACCAGGCAGATTCCTACGAGCAGTACTTC	CASSYQADSYEQYF
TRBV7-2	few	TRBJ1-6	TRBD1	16	TGTGCCAGCAGCTCACAATCCCGGGACAGCAATTCACCCCTCCACTTT	CASSSQSRDSNSPLHF
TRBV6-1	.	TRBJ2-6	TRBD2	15	TGTGCCAGCAGCCCGGGGGGGCCTGGGGCCAACGTCCTGACTTTC	CASSPGGPGANVLTF
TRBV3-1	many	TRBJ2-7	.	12	TGTGCCAGCAGCCAAGAACGGGCCGGCGGGCACTTC	CASSQERAGGHF
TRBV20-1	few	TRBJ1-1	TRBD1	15	TGCAGTGCTAGAGAGGGACAGGGGGCATTTACTGAAGCTTTCTTT	CSAREGQGAFTEAFF
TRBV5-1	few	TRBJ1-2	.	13	TGCGCCAGCAGCTTGAACAGCTACTATGGCTACACCTTC	CASSLNSYYGYTF
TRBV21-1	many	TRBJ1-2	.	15	TGTGCCAGCAGCGGTCGGGACAGATTGACTCGGGGCTACACCTTC	CASSGRDRLTRGYTF
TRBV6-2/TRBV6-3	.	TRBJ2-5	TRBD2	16	TGTGCCAGCAGTTACGGGAGCGGGGTAGGGCAAGAGACCCAGTACTTC	CASSYGSGVGQETQYF
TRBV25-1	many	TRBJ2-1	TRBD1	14	TGTGCCAGCAGTGAAATTGGGACAGGCAATGAGCAGTTCTTC	CASSEIGTGNEQFF
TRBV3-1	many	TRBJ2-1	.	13	TGTGCCAGCAGCGGATCCCCCTACAATGAGCAGTTCTTC	CASSGSPYNEQFF
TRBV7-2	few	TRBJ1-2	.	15	TGTGCCAGCAGCTCTACAGAGGGCGTCTTAGGAGGCTACACCTTC	CASSSTEGVLGGYTF
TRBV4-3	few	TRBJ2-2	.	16	TGCGCCAGCAGCCGGACCGGCGGGGTAAACACCGGGGAGCTGTTTTTT	CASSRTGGVNTGELFF
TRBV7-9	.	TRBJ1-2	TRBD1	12	TGTGCCAGCAGCGCGACAGGGAATGGCTACACCTTC	CASSATGNGYTF
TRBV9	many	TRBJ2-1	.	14	TGTGCCAGCAGCGCGGGTAGCTCCTACAATGAGCAGTTCTTC	CASSAGSSYNEQFF
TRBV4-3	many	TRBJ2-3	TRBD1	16	TGCGCCAGCAGCCACGGCAGGGGGCGCAGTCAAGATACGCAGTATTTT	CASSHGRGRSQDTQYF
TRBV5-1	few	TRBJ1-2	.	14	TGCGCCAGCAGCTTGGACAGAAGGAACTATGGCTACACCTTC	CASSLDRRNYGYTF
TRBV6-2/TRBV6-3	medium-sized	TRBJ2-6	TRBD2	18	TGTGCCAGCAGAAGACTAGCGGGGGGCCCCTCTGGGGCCAACGTCCTGACTTTC	CASRRLAGGPSGANVLTF
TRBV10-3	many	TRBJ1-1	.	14	TGTGCCATCAGTGAGTCGGGTTACTACACTGAAGCTTTCTTT	CAISESGYYTEAFF
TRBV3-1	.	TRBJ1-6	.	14	TGTGCCAGCAGCCAAGTGATTGCGAATTCACCCCTCCACTTT	CASSQVIANSPLHF
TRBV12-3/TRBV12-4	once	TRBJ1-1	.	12	TGTGCCAGCAGACGGGGTTACCCTGAACCTTTCTTT	CASRRGYPEPFF
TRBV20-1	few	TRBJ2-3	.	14	TGCAGTGCTAGAGAGACGGGGGTACCAGATACGCAGTATTTT	CSARETGVPDTQYF
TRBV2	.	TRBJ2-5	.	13	TGTGCCAGCAGTGAATATGGTATCGAGACCCAGTACTTC	CASSEYGIETQYF
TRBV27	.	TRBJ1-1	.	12	TGTGCCAGCAGTTGGAGGGATGGTGAAGCTTTCTTT	CASSWRDGEAFF
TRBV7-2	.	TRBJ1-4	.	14	TGTGCCAGCAGCCCCACCGGGCGGAGTGAAAAACTGTTTTTT	CASSPTGRSEKLFF
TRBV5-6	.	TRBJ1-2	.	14	TGTGCCAGCAGCACGGGCGTTAGCCTCTATGGCTACACCTTC	CASSTGVSLYGYTF
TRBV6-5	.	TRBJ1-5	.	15	TGTGCCAGCAGTTACGGGCAGTATAGCAATCAGCCCCAGCATTTT	CASSYGQYSNQPQHF
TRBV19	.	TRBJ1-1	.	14	TGTGCCAGTAGTACCCAATATAGTTCCACTGAAGCTTTCTTT	CASSTQYSSTEAFF
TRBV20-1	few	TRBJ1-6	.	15	TGCAGTGCTAGAGATCAGGGATCCTACAATGCACCCCTCCACTTT	CSARDQGSYNAPLHF
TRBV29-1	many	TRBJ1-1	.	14	TGCAGCGCTGTTGGGGGCGCGGGAAACACTGAAGCTTTCTTT	CSAVGGAGNTEAFF
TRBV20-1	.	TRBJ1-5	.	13	TGCAGTGCTAGAGCAGGTAGCAATCAGCCCCAGCATTTT	CSARAGSNQPQHF
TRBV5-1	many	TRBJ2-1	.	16	TGCGCCAGCCTTCTTCTTCCCGGCCCCGGGTACAATGAGCAGTTCTTC	CASLLLPGPGYNEQFF
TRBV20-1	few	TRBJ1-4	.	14	TGCAGTGCTAGTATGGGGGGCTTGGGTGAAAAACTGTTTTTT	CSASMGGLGEKLFF
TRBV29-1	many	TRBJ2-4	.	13	TGCAGCGTCGAATCCGGGGTCAAAAACATTCAGTACTTC	CSVESGVKNIQYF
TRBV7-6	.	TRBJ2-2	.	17	TGTGCCAGCAGCCCTTATGGGGGGGCCTTAAACACCGGGGAGCTGTTTTTT	CASSPYGGALNTGELFF
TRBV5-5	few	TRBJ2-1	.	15	TGTGCCAGCAGCTTGACAGGTTATTCCTACAATGAGCAGTTCTTC	CASSLTGYSYNEQFF
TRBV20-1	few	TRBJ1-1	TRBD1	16	TGCAGTGCTAGAGGTCCGGACAGGGACGGTCGCACTGAAGCTTTCTTT	CSARGPDRDGRTEAFF
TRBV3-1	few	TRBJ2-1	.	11	TGTGCCAGCAGCCGGGACTTCGAGCAGTTCTTC	CASSRDFEQFF
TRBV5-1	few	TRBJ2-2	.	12	TGCGCCACCAGAGTAGTCGGCGGGGAGCTGTTTTTT	CATRVVGGELFF
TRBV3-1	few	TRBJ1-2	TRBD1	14	TGTGCCAGCAGCCAAAACAGGGGGGACTATGGCTACACCTTC	CASSQNRGDYGYTF
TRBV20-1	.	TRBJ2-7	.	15	TGCAGTGCCGATACCCCAGGGGAAGTATCCTACGAGCAGTACTTC	CSADTPGEVSYEQYF